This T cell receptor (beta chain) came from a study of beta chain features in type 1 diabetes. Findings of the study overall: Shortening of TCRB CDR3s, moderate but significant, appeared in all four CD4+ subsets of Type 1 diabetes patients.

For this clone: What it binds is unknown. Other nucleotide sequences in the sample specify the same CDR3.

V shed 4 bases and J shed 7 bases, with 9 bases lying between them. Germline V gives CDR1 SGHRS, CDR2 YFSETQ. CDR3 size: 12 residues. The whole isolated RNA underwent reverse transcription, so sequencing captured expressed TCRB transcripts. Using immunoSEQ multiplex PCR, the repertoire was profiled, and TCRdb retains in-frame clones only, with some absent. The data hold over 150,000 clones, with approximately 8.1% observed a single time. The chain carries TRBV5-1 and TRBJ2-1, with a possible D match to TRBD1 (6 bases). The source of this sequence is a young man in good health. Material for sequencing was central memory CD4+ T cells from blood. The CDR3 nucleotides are TGCGCCAGCAGCCTGGACAGAAATGAGCAGTTCTTC. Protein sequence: CASSLDRNEQFF.